The 20 T cell receptor beta chains below all came from one sample that was sequenced in a study of shared clonotypes between healthy human individuals. Positively selected for CCR7, the CD45RO-negative cells used as naive CD8 cells excluded terminally differentiated effector memory CD45RA+ cells. TCRdb's copy holds only in-frame clones and misses some; the assay was immunoSEQ multiplex PCR. The sample records about 2.2 million clones, roughly 95% being singletons. Source material: naive CD8+ T cells from PBMCs. These receptors all stem from a man younger than 35 in good health. Some clones in this sample may be carry-over from other donors' samples.

V usage is TRBV7-3 and J usage is TRBJ2-1, with 7 bases lining up with TRBD1. CDR3 length: 15 amino acids. Germline-derived CDR1 and CDR2 are SGHTA and FQGTGA. Trimming cost V 2 bases and J 5 bases; bases outside gene matches: 6. For the CDR3, the DNA is TGTGCCAGCAGCTTAGAGGGACAGACCAACAATGAGCAGTTCTTC. Protein sequence: CASSLEGQTNNEQFF. Drawing the rest from reference TRBV7-3 and TRBJ2-1, the complete variable domain is GAGVSQTPSNKVTEKGKYVELRCDPISGHTALYWYRQSLGQGPEFLIYFQGTGAADDSGLPNDRFFAVRPEGSVSTLKIQRTERGDSAVYLCASSLEGQTNNEQFFGPGTRLTVL.

The rearrangement uses TRBV5-6 and TRBJ2-1; 11 nucleotides line up with TRBD2. With V trimmed by 0 bases and J by 3 bases, 8 bases remained unmatched. Germline V lookup: CDR1 SGHDT, CDR2 YYEEEE. This CDR3 is built from 18 residues. The CDR3 is CASSLELAGGFYYNEQFF. In DNA form, the CDR3 reads TGTGCCAGCAGCTTGGAGCTAGCGGGAGGTTTCTACTACAATGAGCAGTTCTTC.

On this clone: Other DNA sequences in the same sample also yield this CDR3. The rearrangement uses TRBV7-8 and TRBJ2-1; D is possibly TRBD1 (5 bases). This CDR3 is built from 12 residues. The V and J ends lost 4 bases and 7 bases respectively, with 8 bases between them. Germline CDR1 SGHVS, CDR2 FQNEAQ. CDR3 DNA sequence: TGTGCCAGCAGCTCTCAGGGTAATGAGCAGTTCTTC. This codes for CASSSQGNEQFF.

The chain's CDR3 is CASRPWDLPHNEQFF. The DNA for the CDR3 is TGTGCCAGCAGGCCATGGGACCTACCACACAATGAGCAGTTCTTC. The chain employs TRBV13 and TRBJ2-1; D possibly uses TRBD1 or TRBD2 (5 bases each). There are 15 residues in the CDR3. Trimming removed 6 bases from V and 5 bases from J, with 17 bases in between. CDR1 is PRHDT and CDR2 is FYEKMQ in the germline V gene (reference sequence).

The chain is built from TRBV6-1 and TRBJ1-2; 10 bases are shared with TRBD1. Trimming cost V 1 base and J 10 bases; bases outside gene matches: 6. CDR3 length equals 14 residues. The germline V gene encodes CDR1 MNHNS and CDR2 SASEGT. CDR3 nucleotides: TGTGCCAGCAGTGAAGTGGGGACAGGGGTTTACTACACCTTC. Protein product: CASSEVGTGVYYTF.

J is TRBJ2-7 and V is TRBV19; D is possibly TRBD2 (5 bases). Between the trimmed V and J ends, which lost 5 bases and 0 bases, there was a span of 17 bases. Germline assignment: CDR1 LNHDA and CDR2 SQIVND (reference sequence). This CDR3 has 16 residues. The CDR3 protein is CASSSPDGESSYEQYF. Here the CDR3 DNA reads TGTGCCAGTAGTTCCCCGGACGGGGAAAGCTCCTACGAGCAGTACTTC.

The CDR3 coding sequence is TGCAGCGTTGAAGATCCCGCTGACTCTAACTCCTACGAGCAGTACTTC. Translation: CSVEDPADSNSYEQYF. This chain joins TRBV29-1 and TRBJ2-7; no clear D gene. CDR1 is SQVTM and CDR2 is ANQGSEA in the germline V gene. V shed 0 bases and J shed 0 bases, with 15 bases lying between them. The CDR3 totals 16 residues.

The V and J genes are TRBV2 and TRBJ2-7, with TRBD1 matching 7 bases. The V and J ends lost 6 bases and 0 bases, in that order; junction bases with no gene match: 11. Per the germline V gene, CDR1 is SNHLY and CDR2 is FYNNEI. The length of the CDR3 is 16 residues. CDR3 amino acids: CASSDYPGQSSYEQYF. The CDR3 DNA reads TGTGCCAGCAGCGACTACCCGGGACAGAGCTCCTACGAGCAGTACTTC.

In regard to this clone: Other DNA sequences from this sample encode an identical CDR3 as well. The chain joins TRBV4-1 to TRBJ1-1; D is unresolved. The CDR3 consists of 14 residues. Trimming left V 3 bases short and J 0 bases short, with 8 bases between. In germline, CDR1 is MGHRA, CDR2 YSYEKL. CDR3 DNA: TGCGCCAGCAGCCAGGTAGGGTTGAACACTGAAGCTTTCTTT. Its translation is CASSQVGLNTEAFF.

The CDR3 DNA reads as TGTGCCAGTGGACACGGCTACGAGCAGTACTTC. Translated: CASGHGYEQYF. The V gene is TRBV7-9, the J gene TRBJ2-7, with D perhaps TRBD1 (5 bases). With 9 bases removed from V and 3 bases from J, the gap between germline ends came to 9 bases. This CDR3 region has 11 residues. From germline, CDR1 is SEHNR and CDR2 FQNEAQ (reference sequence).

The V and J genes are TRBV6-6 and TRBJ2-3; 7 nucleotides line up with TRBD2. Unmatched junction bases numbered 8, after V lost 1 base and J lost 4 bases. There are 16 residues in the CDR3. Germline lookup yields CDR1 MNHNY and CDR2 SVGAGI (reference sequence). Here the CDR3 DNA reads TGTGCCAGCAGTTACTGGGGCGGGAGTGGGGCAGATACGCAGTATTTT. It translates to CASSYWGGSGADTQYF.

J is TRBJ1-1 and V is TRBV2; unclear D gene. This CDR3 has 14 amino acids. V shed 3 bases and J shed 1 base, with 9 bases lying between them. Germline values: CDR1 SNHLY, CDR2 FYNNEI. This chain's CDR3 is CASSDGQSNTEAFF. As DNA, the CDR3 is TGTGCCAGCAGTGATGGGCAATCGAACACTGAAGCTTTCTTT.

J is TRBJ2-3 and V is TRBV28; weak D call: TRBD2 (5 bases). The CDR3 has 15 residues. The V and J ends lost 3 bases and 6 bases respectively, with 16 bases between them. Germline CDR1 MDHEN, CDR2 SYDVKM. DNA for the CDR3: TGTGCCAGCAGTTTGTTCGACGGGGTGCCCGATACGCAGTATTTT. Protein product: CASSLFDGVPDTQYF.

V and J are TRBV30 and TRBJ2-7; tentatively, D is TRBD2 (6 bases). Per germline, CDR1 GTSNPN and CDR2 SVGIG (reference sequence). Trimming shortened V by 0 bases and J by 3 bases, and 12 bases separated the two germline ends. The CDR3 is 14 amino acids. In DNA, the CDR3 is TGTGCCTGGAGTGTTGCCCCGCGGGGCTACGAGCAGTACTTC. This encodes CAWSVAPRGYEQYF.

The chain combines TRBV9 with TRBJ2-7; 10 bases agree with TRBD1. V lost 0 bases, J lost 3 bases, and 3 bases stayed unmatched. CDR1 SGDLS and CDR2 YYNGEE come from the germline V gene. The CDR3 is made up of 15 amino acids. CDR3 loop: CASSVEGTGDYEQYF. The CDR3 coding sequence is TGTGCCAGCAGCGTAGAAGGGACAGGGGACTACGAGCAGTACTTC.

The chain has TRBV7-9 and TRBJ2-1; 14 bases agree with TRBD2. J was trimmed by 5 bases and V by 5 bases; bases with no gene match: 5. CDR1 and CDR2 (germline): SEHNR, FQNEAQ (reference sequence). The CDR3 runs to 16 residues. The CDR3 bases are TGTGCCAGCAGCATAGAGGGACTAGCGGGGGACAATGAGCAGTTCTTC. Translating gives CASSIEGLAGDNEQFF.

The chain recombines TRBV7-9 with TRBJ1-1, with unresolved D. The V end was cut by 5 bases, the J end by 2 bases, with 12 bases between. This CDR3 has 14 residues. CDR1 and CDR2 (germline): SEHNR, FQNEAQ (reference sequence). The CDR3 nucleotides read TGTGCCAGCAGCACCGTCCTGGGTAACACTGAAGCTTTCTTT. It codes for CASSTVLGNTEAFF.

J is TRBJ1-5 and V is TRBV19; D is unclear. This CDR3 comprises 15 residues. V was cut by 4 bases and J by 0 bases, with 10 bases left in between. Germline CDR1 reads LNHDA; CDR2 reads SQIVND (reference sequence). CDR3 sequence: CASSNDLTSNQPQHF. CDR3 coding DNA: TGTGCCAGTAGTAATGACCTAACTAGCAATCAGCCCCAGCATTTT.

This chain links TRBV4-2 with TRBJ2-2; 8 nucleotides align to TRBD2. This CDR3 comprises 16 residues. With V trimmed by 1 base and J by 3 bases, 4 bases remained unmatched. CDR1 and CDR2 (germline): LGHNA, YNFKEQ. The chain's CDR3 is CASSQASGGDTGELFF. CDR3 in DNA: TGTGCCAGCAGCCAAGCGTCGGGAGGGGACACCGGGGAGCTGTTTTTT.

The V call is TRBV6-5, the J call TRBJ2-1, with 8 positions matching TRBD2. V lost 0 bases, J lost 7 bases, and 8 bases stayed unmatched. CDR1 is MNHEY, CDR2 SVGAGI, per germline. This CDR3 comprises 16 residues. The CDR3 loop is CASSYSAGGVVNEQFF. In nucleotides, the CDR3 is TGTGCCAGCAGTTACTCAGCCGGGGGGGTTGTAAATGAGCAGTTCTTC.